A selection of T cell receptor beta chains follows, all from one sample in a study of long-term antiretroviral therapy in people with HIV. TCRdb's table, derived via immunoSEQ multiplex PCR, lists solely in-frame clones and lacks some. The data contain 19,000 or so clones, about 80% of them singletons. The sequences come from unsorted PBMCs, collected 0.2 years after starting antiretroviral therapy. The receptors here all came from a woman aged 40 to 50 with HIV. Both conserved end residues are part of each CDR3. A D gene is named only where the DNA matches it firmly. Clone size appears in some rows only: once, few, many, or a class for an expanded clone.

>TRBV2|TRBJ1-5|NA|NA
CASSPDSFGNQPQHF
TGTGCCAGCAGTCCGGACAGTTTCGGCAATCAGCCCCAGCATTTT
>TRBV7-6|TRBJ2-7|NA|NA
CASSSGPYEQYF
TGTGCCAGCAGCTCCGGCCCTTACGAGCAGTACTTC
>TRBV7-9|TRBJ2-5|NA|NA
CASNLLRQGEETQYF
TGTGCCAGCAACCTTCTACGTCAGGGAGAAGAGACCCAGTACTTC
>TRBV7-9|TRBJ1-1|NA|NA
CASSLIGGDTEAFF
TGTGCCAGCAGCTTAATTGGGGGGGACACTGAAGCTTTCTTT
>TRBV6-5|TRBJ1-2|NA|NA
CASSYKLGGLYGYTF
TGTGCCAGCAGCTACAAACTAGGGGGACTCTATGGCTACACCTTC
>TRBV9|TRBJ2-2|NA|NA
CASSARHQNTGELFF
TGTGCCAGCAGCGCTCGACACCAGAACACCGGGGAGCTGTTTTTT
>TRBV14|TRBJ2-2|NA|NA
CASSQDFRELFF
TGTGCCAGCAGCCAAGATTTTAGGGAGCTGTTTTTT
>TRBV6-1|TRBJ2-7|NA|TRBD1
CASSLLGQNYEQYF
TGTGCCAGCAGTCTGTTGGGACAGAACTACGAGCAGTACTTC
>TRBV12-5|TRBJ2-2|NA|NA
CASGLLDMRTMRELFF
TGTGCTAGTGGTTTATTGGACATGCGTACGATGAGGGAGCTGTTTTTT
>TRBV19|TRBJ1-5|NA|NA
CASRWGINQPQHF
TGTGCCAGTAGGTGGGGAATAAATCAGCCCCAGCATTTT
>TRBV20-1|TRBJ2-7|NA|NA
CSALTSWEQYF
TGCAGTGCCCTGACTTCCTGGGAGCAGTACTTC
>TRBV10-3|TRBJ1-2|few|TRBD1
CATLDRVGGYTF
TGTGCCACATTAGACAGGGTGGGTGGCTACACCTTC
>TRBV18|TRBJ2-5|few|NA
CASSRGWQETQYF
TGTGCCAGCTCCCGCGGATGGCAAGAGACCCAGTACTTC
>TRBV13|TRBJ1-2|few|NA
CASSLHREEIGYTF
TGTGCCAGCAGCTTGCACAGGGAGGAAATTGGCTACACCTTC
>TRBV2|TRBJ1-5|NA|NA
CASSVQGQPQHF
TGTGCCAGCAGTGTTCAGGGTCAGCCCCAGCATTTT
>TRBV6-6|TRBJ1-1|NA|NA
CASSYLEGREGEAFF
TGTGCCAGCAGTTACTTGGAGGGCAGGGAAGGTGAAGCTTTCTTT
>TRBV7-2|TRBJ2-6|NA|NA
CASSPGFGGANVLTF
TGTGCCAGCAGTCCAGGGTTTGGTGGGGCCAACGTCCTGACTTTC
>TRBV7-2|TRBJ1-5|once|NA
CASSLVDSNQPQHF
TGTGCCAGCAGCTTAGTGGATAGCAATCAGCCCCAGCATTTT
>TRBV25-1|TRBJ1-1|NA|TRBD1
CASSVGGGKGSMNTEAFF
TGTGCCAGCAGTGTAGGGGGCGGCAAGGGATCAATGAACACTGAAGCTTTCTTT
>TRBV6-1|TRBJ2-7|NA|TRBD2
CASIQLAATSYEQYF
TGTGCCAGCATCCAACTAGCGGCCACCTCCTACGAGCAGTACTTC
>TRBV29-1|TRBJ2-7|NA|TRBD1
CSVERKGTEPYEQYF
TGCAGCGTAGAGAGGAAAGGGACAGAGCCCTACGAGCAGTACTTC
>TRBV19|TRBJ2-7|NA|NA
CASSYDRTYEQYF
TGTGCCAGTAGTTATGACAGGACCTACGAGCAGTACTTC
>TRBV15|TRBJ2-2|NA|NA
CATSREHTGFNTGELFF
TGTGCCACCAGCAGAGAACATACGGGATTTAACACCGGGGAGCTGTTTTTT
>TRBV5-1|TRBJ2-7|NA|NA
CASRINSYEQYF
TGCGCCAGCAGGATTAACTCCTACGAGCAGTACTTC
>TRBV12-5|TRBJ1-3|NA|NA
CASGLAGNTANSGNTIYF
TGTGCTAGTGGTTTGGCAGGAAATACAGCGAACTCTGGAAACACCATATATTTT
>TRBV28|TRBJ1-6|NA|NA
CASISQGSAYNSPLHF
TGTGCCAGCATATCTCAAGGTTCGGCCTATAATTCACCCCTCCACTTT
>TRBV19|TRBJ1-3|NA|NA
CASSSGGGVSGNTIYF
TGTGCCAGTTCATCTGGTGGGGGCGTCTCTGGAAACACCATATATTTT